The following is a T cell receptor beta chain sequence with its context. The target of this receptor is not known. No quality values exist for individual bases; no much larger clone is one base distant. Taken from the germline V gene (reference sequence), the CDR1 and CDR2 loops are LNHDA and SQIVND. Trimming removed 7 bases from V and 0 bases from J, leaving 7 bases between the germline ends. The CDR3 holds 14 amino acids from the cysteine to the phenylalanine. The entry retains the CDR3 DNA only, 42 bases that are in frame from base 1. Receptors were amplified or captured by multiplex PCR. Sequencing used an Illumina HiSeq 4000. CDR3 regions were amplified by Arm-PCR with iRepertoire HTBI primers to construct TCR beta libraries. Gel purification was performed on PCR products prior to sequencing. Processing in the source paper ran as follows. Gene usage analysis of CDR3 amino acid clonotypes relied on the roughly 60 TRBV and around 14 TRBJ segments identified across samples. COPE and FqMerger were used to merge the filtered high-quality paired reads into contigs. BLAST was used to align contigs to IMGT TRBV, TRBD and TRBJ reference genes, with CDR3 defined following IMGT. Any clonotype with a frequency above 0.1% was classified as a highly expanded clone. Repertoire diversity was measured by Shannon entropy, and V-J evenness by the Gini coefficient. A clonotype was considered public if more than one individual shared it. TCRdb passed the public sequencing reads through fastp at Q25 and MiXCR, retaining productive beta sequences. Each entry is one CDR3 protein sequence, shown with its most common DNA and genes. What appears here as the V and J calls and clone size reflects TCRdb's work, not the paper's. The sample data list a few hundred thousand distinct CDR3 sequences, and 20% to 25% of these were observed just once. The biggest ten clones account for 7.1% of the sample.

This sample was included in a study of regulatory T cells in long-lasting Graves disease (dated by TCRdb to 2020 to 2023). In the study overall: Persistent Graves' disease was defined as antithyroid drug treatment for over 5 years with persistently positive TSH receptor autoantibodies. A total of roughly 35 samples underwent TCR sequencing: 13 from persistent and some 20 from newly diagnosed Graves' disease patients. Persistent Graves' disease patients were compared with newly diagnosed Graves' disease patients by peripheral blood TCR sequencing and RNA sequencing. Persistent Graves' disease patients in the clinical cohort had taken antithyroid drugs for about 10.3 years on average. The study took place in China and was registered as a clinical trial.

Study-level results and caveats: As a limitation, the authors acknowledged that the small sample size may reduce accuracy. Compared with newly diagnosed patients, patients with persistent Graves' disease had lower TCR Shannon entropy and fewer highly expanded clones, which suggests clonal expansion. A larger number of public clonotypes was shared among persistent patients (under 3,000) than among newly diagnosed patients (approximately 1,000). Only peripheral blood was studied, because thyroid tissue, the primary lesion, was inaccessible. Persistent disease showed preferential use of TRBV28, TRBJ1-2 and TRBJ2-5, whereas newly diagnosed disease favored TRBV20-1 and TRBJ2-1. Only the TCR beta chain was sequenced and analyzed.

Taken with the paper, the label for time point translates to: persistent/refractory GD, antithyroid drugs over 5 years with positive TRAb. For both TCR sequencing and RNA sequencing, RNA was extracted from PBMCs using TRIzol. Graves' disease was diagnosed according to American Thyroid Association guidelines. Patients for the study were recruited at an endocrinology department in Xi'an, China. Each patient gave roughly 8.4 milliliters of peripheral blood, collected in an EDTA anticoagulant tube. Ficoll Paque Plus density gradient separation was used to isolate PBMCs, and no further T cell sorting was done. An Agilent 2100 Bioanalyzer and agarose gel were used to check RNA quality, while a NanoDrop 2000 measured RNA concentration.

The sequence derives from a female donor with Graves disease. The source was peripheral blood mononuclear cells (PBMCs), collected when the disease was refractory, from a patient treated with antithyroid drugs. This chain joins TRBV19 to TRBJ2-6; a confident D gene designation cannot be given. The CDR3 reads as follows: CASNQASGANVLTF. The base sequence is TGTGCCAGTAATCAGGCCTCTGGGGCCAACGTCCTGACTTTC.